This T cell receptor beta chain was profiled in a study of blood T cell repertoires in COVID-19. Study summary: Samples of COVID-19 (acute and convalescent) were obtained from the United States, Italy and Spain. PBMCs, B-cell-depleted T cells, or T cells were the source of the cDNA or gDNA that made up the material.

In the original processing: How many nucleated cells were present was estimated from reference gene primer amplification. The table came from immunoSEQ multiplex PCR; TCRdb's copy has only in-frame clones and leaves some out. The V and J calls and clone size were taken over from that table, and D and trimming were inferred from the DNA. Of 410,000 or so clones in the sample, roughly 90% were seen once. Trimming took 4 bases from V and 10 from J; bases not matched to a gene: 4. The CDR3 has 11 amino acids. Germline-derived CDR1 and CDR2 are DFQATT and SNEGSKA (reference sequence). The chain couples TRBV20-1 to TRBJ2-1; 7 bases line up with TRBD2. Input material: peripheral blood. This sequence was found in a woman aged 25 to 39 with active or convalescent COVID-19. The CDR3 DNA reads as TGCAGTGCTATGGGGGGACTAGAGCAGTTCTTC. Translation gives CSAMGGLEQFF.